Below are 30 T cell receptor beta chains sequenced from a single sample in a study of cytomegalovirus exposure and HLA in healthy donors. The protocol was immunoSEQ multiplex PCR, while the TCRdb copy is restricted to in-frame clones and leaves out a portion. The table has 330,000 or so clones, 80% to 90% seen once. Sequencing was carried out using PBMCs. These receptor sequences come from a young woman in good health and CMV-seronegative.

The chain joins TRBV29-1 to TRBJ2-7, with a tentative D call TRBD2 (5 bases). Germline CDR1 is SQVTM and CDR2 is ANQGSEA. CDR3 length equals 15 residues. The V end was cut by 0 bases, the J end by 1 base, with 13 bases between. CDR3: CSVEDGPGGSYEQYF. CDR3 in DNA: TGCAGCGTTGAAGATGGACCGGGCGGGTCCTACGAGCAGTACTTC.

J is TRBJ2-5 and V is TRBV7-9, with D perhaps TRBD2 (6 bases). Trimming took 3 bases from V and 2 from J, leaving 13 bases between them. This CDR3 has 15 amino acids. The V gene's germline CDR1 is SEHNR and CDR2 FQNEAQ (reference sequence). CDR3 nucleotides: TGTGCCAGCAGCTTTGGAGGGGCACAGCAAGAGACCCAGTACTTC. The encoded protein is CASSFGGAQQETQYF. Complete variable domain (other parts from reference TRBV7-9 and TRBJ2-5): DTGVSQNPRHKITKRGQNVTFRCDPISEHNRLYWYRQTLGQGPEFLTYFQNEAQLEKSRLLSDRFSAERPKGSFSTLEIQRTEQGDSAMYLCASSFGGAQQETQYFGPGTRLLVL.

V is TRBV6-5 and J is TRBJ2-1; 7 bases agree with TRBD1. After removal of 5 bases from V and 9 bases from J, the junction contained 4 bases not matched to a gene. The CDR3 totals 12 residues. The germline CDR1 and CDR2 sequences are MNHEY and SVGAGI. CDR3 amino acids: CASSDRQGEQFF. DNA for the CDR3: TGTGCCAGCAGTGATCGACAGGGTGAGCAGTTCTTC.

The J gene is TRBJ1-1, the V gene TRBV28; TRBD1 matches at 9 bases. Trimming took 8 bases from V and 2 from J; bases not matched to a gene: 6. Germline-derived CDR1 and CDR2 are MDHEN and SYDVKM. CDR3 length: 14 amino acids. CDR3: CASPPGQGNTEAFF. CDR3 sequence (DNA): TGTGCCAGCCCCCCGGGACAGGGTAACACTGAAGCTTTCTTT.

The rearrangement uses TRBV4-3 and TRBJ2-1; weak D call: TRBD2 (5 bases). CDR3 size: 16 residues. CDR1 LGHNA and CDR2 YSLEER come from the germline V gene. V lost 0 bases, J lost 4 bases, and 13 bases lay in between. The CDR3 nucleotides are TGCGCCAGCAGCCAAGATTTAGGCGGGTTGTACAATGAGCAGTTCTTC. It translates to CASSQDLGGLYNEQFF.

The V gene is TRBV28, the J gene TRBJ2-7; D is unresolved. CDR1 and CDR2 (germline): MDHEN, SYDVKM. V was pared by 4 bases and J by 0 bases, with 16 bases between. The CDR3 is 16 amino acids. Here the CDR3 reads CASSSLIPPSSYEQYF. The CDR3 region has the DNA TGTGCCAGCAGTTCCCTCATACCACCGAGCTCCTACGAGCAGTACTTC.

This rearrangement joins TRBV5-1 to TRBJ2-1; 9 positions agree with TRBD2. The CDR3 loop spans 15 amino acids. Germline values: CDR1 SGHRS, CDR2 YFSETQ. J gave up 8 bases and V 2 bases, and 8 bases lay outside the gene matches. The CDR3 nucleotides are TGCGCCAGCAGCTTCGGGACTAGCACTGGGGATGAGCAGTTCTTC. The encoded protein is CASSFGTSTGDEQFF.

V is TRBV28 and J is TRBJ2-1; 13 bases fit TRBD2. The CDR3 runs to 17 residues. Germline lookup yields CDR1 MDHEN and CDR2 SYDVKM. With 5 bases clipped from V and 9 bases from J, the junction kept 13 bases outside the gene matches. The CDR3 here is CASSQSTGLAGVGEQFF. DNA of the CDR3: TGTGCCAGCAGTCAAAGCACAGGACTAGCGGGAGTCGGTGAGCAGTTCTTC. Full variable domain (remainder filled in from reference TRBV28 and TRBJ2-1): DVKVTQSSRYLVKRTGEKVFLECVQDMDHENMFWYRQDPGLGLRLIYFSYDVKMKEKGDIPEGYSVSREKKERFSLILESASTNQTSMYLCASSQSTGLAGVGEQFFGPGTRLTVL.

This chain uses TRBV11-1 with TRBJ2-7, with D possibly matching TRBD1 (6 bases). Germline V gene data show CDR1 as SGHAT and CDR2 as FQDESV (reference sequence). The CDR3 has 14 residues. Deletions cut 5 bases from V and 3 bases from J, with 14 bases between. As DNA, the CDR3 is TGTGCCAGCAGCCGCCATACAGGGTTCTACGAGCAGTACTTC. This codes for CASSRHTGFYEQYF.

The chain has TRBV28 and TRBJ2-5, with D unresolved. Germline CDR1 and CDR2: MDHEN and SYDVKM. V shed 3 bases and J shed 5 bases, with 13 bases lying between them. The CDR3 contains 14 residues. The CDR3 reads CASSFVFLLETQYF. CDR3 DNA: TGTGCCAGCAGTTTCGTTTTCTTATTGGAGACCCAGTACTTC.

This CDR3 reads CASSLEVMGTSGGEQYF. The CDR3, as DNA: TGTGCCAGCAGTTTAGAAGTGATGGGGACTAGCGGGGGCGAGCAGTACTTC. The chain links TRBV27 to TRBJ2-7; 14 bases map to TRBD2. Per the germline V gene, CDR1 is MNHEY and CDR2 is SMNVEV (reference sequence). This CDR3 has 17 amino acids. Losses at the gene ends were 2 bases for V and 6 bases for J; bases not matched to a gene: 9.

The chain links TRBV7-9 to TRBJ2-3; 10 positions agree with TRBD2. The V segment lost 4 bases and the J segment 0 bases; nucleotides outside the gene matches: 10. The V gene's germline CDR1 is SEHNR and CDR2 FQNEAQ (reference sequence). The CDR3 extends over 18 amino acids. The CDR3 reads CASSYWTSGTSSTDTQYF. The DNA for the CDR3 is TGTGCCAGCAGCTACTGGACTAGCGGTACCTCTAGCACAGATACGCAGTATTTT.

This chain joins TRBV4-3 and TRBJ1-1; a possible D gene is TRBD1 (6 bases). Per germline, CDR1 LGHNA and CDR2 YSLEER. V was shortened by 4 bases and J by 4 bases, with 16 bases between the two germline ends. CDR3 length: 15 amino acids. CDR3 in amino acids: CASSPLGGPGTEAFF. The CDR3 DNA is TGCGCCAGCAGCCCCCTGGGGGGGCCTGGCACTGAAGCTTTCTTT.

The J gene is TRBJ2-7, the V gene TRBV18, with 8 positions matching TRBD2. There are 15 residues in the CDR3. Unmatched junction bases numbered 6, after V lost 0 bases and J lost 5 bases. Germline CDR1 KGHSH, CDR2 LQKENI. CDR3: CASSPPSAGDHEQYF. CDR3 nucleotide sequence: TGTGCCAGCTCACCACCCTCAGCGGGAGATCACGAGCAGTACTTC.

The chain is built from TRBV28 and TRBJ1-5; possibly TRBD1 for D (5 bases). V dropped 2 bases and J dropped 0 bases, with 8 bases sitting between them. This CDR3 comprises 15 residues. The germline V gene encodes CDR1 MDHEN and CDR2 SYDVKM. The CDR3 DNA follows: TGTGCCAGCAGTTTAGGGGCCTTTAGCAATCAGCCCCAGCATTTT. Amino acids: CASSLGAFSNQPQHF.

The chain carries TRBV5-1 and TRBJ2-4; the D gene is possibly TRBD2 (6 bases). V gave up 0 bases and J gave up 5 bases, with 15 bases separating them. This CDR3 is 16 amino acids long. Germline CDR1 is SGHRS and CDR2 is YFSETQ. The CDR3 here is CASSLAGVSGQNIQYF. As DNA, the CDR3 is TGCGCCAGCAGCTTGGCCGGGGTGAGCGGGCAAAACATTCAGTACTTC.

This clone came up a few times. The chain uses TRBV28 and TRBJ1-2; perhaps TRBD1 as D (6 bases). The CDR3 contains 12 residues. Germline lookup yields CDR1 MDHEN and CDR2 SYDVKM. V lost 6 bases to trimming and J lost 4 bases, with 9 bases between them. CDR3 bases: TGTGCCAGCAGGGTGACAGGCTATGGCTACACCTTC. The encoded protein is CASRVTGYGYTF.

The CDR3 bases are TGCGCCAGCAGCCAAGATCGATTAGCGGGAGGATATTCCTACGAGCAGTACTTC. This translates into CASSQDRLAGGYSYEQYF. The V gene is TRBV4-3, the J gene TRBJ2-7, with 10 bases matching TRBD2. Trimming removed 0 bases from V and 1 base from J; junction bases left unmatched: 9. The germline CDR1 and CDR2 sequences are LGHNA and YSLEER. The CDR3 is 18 residues long.

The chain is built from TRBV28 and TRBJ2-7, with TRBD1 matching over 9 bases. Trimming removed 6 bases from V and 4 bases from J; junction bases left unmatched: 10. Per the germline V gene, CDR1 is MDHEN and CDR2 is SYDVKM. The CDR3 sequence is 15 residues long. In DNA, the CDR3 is TGTGCCAGCAGGTCCGGGACAGGGTCTTCGTACGAGCAGTACTTC. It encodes CASRSGTGSSYEQYF.

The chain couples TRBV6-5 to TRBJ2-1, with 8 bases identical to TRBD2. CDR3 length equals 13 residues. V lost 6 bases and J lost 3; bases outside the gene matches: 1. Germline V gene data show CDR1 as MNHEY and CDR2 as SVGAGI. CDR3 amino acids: CASRAGDYNEQFF. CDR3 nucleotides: TGTGCCAGCAGAGCGGGAGACTACAATGAGCAGTTCTTC.

The CDR3 bases are TGTGCCAGCAATCCCCGAGGGGCTAGCGGTTACGAGCAGTACTTC. Protein product: CASNPRGASGYEQYF. The rearrangement joins TRBV9 to TRBJ2-7; 7 nucleotides match TRBD2. With V trimmed by 6 bases and J by 4 bases, 13 bases remained unmatched. This CDR3 has 15 residues. Germline assignment: CDR1 SGDLS and CDR2 YYNGEE.

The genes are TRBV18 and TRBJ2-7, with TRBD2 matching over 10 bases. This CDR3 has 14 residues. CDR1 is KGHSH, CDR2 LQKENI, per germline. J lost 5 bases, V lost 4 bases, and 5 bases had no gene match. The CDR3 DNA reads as TGTGCCAGCTCACTCGTCCTAGCGGGAGACGAGCAGTACTTC. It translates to CASSLVLAGDEQYF.

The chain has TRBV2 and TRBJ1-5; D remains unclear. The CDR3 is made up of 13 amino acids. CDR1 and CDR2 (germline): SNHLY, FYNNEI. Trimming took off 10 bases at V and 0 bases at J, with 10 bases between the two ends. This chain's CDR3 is CATTRSSNQPQHF. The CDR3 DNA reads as TGTGCCACCACGAGGTCTAGCAATCAGCCCCAGCATTTT.

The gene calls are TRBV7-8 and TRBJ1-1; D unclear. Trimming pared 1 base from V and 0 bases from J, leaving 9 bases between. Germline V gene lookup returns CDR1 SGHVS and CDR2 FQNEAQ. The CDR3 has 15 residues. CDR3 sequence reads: CASSLGPGMNTEAFF. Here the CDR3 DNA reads TGTGCCAGCAGCTTAGGGCCAGGCATGAACACTGAAGCTTTCTTT.

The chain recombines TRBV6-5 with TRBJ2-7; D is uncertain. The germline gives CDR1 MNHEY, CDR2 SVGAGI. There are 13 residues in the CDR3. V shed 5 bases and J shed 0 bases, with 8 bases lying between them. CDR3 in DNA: TGTGCCAGCAGTCTAGAGAGCTCCTACGAGCAGTACTTC. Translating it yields CASSLESSYEQYF.

CDR3 sequence (DNA): TGTGCCAGCAGTTACTTTGGCTGGGCAGACACTGAAGCTTTCTTT. Protein product: CASSYFGWADTEAFF. V and J are TRBV6-5 and TRBJ1-1; D is unclear. This CDR3 is built from 15 residues. Trimming removed 1 base from V and 3 bases from J, with 12 bases in between. Germline CDR1 is MNHEY and CDR2 is SVGAGI.

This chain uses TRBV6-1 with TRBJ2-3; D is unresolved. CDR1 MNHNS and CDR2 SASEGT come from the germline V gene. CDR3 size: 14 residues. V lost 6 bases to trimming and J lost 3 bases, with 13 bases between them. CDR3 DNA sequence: TGTGCCAGCAGGTTTGTCACACAAACAGATACGCAGTATTTT. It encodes CASRFVTQTDTQYF.

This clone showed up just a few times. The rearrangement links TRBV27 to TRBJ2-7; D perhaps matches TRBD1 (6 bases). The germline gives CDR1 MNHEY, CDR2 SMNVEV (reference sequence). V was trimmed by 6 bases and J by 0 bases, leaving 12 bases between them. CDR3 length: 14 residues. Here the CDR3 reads CASRRQASSYEQYF. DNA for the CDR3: TGTGCCAGCAGGCGACAGGCGAGCTCCTACGAGCAGTACTTC.

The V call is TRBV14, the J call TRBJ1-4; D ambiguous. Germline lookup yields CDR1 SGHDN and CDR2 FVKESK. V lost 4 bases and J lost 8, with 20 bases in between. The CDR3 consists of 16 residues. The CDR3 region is CASSLKDFLGSEKLFF. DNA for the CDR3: TGTGCCAGCAGCCTGAAGGACTTCTTGGGTTCCGAAAAACTGTTTTTT.

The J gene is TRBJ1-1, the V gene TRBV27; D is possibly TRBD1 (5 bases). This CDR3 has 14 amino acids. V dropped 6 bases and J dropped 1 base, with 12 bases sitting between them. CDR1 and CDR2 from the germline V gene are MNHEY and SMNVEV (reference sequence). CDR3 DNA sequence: TGTGCCAGCAGCCCCCGGGGGGGGAACACTGAAGCTTTCTTT. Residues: CASSPRGGNTEAFF.